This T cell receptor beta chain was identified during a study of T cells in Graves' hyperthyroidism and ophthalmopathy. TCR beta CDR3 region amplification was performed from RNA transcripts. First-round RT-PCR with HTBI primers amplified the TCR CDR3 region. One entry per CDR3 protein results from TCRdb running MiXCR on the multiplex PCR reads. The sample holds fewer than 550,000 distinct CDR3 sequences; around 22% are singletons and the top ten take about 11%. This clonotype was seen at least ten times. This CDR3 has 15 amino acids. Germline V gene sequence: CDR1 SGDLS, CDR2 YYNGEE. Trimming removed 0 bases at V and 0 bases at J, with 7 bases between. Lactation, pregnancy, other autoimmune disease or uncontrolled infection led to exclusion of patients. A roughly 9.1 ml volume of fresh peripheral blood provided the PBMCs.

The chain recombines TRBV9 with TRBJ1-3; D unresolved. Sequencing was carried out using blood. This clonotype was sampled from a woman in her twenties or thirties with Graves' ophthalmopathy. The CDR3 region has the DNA TGTGCCAGCAGCGTAGCCAGCCACTCTGGAAACACCATATATTTT. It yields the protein CASSVASHSGNTIYF.